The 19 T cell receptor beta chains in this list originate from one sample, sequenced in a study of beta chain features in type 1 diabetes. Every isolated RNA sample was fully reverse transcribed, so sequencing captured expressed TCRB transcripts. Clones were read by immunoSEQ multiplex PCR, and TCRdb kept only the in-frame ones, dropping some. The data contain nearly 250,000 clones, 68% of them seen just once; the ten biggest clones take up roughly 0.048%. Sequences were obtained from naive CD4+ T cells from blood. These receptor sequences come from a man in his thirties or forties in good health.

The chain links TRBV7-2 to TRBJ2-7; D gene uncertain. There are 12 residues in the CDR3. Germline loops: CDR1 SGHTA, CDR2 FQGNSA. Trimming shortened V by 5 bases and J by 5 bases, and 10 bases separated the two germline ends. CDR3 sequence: CASSPLRNEQYF. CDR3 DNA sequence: TGTGCCAGCAGCCCCCTGAGGAACGAGCAGTACTTC.

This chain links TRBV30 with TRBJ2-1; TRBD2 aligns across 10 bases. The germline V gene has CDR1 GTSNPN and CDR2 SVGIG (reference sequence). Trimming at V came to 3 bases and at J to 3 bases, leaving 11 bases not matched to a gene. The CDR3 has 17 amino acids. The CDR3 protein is CAWRTWTSGGSYNEQFF. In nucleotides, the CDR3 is TGTGCCTGGAGAACCTGGACTAGCGGAGGCAGCTACAATGAGCAGTTCTTC.

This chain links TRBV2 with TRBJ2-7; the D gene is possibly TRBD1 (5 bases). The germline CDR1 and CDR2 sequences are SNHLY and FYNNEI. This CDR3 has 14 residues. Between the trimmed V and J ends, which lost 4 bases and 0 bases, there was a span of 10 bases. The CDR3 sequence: CASSARGHSYEQYF. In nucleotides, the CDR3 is TGTGCCAGCAGTGCAAGGGGTCACTCCTACGAGCAGTACTTC. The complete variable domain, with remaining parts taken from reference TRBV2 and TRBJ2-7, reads EPEVTQTPSHQVTQMGQEVILRCVPISNHLYFYWYRQILGQKVEFLVSFYNNEISEKSEIFDDQFSVERPDGSNFTLKIRSTKLEDSAMYFCASSARGHSYEQYFGPGTRLTVT.

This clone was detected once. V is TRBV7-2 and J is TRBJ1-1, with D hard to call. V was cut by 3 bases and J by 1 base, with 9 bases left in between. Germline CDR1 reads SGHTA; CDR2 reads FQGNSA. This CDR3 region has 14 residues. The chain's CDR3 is CASSFRSTNTEAFF. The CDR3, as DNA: TGTGCCAGCAGCTTCAGGTCCACGAACACTGAAGCTTTCTTT.

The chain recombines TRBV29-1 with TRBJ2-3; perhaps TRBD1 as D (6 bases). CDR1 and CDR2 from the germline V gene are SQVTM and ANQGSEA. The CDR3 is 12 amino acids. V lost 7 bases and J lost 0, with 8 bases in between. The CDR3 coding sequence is TGCAGCGCTGGGGGCAGCACAGATACGCAGTATTTT. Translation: CSAGGSTDTQYF.

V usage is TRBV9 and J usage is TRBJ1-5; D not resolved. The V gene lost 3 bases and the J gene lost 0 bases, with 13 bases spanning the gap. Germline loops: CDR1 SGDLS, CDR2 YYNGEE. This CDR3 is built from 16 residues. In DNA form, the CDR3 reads TGTGCCAGCAGCGCCGGATCCGACGGTAGCAATCAGCCCCAGCATTTT. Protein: CASSAGSDGSNQPQHF. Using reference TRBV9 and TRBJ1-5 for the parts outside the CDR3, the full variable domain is DSGVTQTPKHLITATGQRVTLRCSPRSGDLSVYWYQQSLDQGLQFLIQYYNGEERAKGNILERFSAQQFPDLHSELNLSSLELGDSALYFCASSAGSDGSNQPQHFGDGTRLSIL.

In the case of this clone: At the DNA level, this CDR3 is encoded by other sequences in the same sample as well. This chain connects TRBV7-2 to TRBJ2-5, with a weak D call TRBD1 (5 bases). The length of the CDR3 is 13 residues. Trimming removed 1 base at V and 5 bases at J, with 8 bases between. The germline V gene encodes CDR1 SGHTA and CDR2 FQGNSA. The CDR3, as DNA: TGTGCCAGCAGCTTAGGGGGCCGGGAGACCCAGTACTTC. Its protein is CASSLGGRETQYF.

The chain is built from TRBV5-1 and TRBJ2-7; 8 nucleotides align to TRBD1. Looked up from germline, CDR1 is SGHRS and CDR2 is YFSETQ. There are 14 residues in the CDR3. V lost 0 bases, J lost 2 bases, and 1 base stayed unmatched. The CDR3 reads CASSLEQGAYEQYF. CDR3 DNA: TGCGCCAGCAGCTTGGAACAGGGGGCCTACGAGCAGTACTTC.

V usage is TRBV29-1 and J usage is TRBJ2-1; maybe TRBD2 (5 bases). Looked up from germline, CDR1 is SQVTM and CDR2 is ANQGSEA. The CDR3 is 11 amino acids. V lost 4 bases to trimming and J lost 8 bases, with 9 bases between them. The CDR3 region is CSVGGGDEQFF. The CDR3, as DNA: TGCAGCGTTGGCGGAGGTGATGAGCAGTTCTTC.

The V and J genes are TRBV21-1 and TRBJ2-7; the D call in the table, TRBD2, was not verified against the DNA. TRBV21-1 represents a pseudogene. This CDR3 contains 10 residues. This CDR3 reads CASSENEQYF. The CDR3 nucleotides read TGTGCCAGCAGCGAGAACGAGCAGTACTTC.

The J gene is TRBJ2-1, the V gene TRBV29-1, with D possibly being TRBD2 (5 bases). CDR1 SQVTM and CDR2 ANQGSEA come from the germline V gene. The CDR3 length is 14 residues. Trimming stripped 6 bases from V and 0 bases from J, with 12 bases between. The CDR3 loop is CSVIRGYSYNEQFF. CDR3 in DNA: TGCAGCGTCATCCGGGGATACTCCTACAATGAGCAGTTCTTC.

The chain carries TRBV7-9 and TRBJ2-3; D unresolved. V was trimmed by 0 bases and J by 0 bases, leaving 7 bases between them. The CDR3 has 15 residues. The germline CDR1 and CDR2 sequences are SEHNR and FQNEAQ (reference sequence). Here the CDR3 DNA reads TGTGCCAGCAGCTTAGCGGTTCGAAGCACAGATACGCAGTATTTT. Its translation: CASSLAVRSTDTQYF.

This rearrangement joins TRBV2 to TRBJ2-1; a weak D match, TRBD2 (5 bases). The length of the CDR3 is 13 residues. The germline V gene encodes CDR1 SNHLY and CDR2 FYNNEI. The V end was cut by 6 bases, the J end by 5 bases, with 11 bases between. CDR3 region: CASRGDQNNEQFF. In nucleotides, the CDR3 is TGTGCCAGCAGGGGAGACCAAAACAATGAGCAGTTCTTC.

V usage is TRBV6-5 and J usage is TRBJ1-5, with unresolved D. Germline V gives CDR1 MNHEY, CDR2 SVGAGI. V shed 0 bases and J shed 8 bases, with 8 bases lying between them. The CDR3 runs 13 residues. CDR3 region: CASSYSIAEPQHF. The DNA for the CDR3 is TGTGCCAGCAGTTACTCGATTGCTGAGCCCCAGCATTTT.

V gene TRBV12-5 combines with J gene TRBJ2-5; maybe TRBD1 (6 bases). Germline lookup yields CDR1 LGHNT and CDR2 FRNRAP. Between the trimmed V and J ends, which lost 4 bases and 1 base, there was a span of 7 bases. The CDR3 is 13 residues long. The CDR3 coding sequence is TGTGCTAGTGGTTGGACAGTCCAAGAGACCCAGTACTTC. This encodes CASGWTVQETQYF.

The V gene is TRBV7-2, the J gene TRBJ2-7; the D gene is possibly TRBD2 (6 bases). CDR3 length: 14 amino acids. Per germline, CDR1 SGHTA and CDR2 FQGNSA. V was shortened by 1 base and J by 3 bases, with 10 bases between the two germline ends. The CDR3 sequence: CASSLGRESYEQYF. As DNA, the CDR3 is TGTGCCAGCAGCTTAGGTCGGGAGAGCTACGAGCAGTACTTC.

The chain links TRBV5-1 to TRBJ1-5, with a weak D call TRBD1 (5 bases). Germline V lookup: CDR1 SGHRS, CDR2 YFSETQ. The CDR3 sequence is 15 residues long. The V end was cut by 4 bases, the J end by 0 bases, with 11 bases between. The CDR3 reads CASSTGGTSNQPQHF. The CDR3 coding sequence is TGCGCCAGCAGCACGGGGGGTACTAGCAATCAGCCCCAGCATTTT.

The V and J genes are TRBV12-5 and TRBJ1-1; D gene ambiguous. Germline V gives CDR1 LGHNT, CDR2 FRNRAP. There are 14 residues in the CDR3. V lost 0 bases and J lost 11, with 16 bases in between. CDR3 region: CASGLVKGVQHAFF. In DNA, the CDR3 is TGTGCTAGTGGTTTGGTAAAAGGCGTCCAGCACGCTTTCTTT.

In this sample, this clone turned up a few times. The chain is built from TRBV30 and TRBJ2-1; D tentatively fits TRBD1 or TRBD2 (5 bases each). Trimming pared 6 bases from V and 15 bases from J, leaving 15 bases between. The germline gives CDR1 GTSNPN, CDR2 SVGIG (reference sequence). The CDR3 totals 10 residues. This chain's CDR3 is CACSRDGMFF. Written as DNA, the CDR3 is TGTGCCTGTTCCCGGGACGGAATGTTCTTC.